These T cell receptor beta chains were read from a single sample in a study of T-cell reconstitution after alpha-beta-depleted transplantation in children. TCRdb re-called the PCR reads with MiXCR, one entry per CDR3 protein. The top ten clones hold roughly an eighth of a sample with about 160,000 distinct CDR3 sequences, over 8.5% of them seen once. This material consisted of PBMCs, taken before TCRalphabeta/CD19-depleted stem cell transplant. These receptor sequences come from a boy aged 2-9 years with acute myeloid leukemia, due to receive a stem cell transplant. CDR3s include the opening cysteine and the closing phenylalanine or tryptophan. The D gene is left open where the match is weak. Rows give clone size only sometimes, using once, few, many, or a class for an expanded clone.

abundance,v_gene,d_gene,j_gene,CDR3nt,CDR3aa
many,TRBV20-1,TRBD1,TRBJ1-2,TGCAGTGCTAGCCCGGGACAGGGCAATGGCTACACCTTC,CSASPGQGNGYTF
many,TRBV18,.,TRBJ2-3,TGTGCCAGCTCACCTCCGGTTAGCGGCACAGATACGCAGTATTTT,CASSPPVSGTDTQYF
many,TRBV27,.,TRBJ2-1,TGTGCCAGCAGTTACGGACGGGGCCGGGGCAATGAGCAGTTCTTC,CASSYGRGRGNEQFF
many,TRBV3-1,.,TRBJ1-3,TGTGCCAGCACTAACAACATCGGGAACACCATATATTTT,CASTNNIGNTIYF
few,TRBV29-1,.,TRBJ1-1,TGCAGCGTCGCGGGGGGGGGAAGGTGGGACACTGAAGCTTTCTTT,CSVAGGGRWDTEAFF
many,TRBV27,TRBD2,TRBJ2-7,TGTGCCAGCAGTTTAAATCGCGGGGGGACCTACGAGCAGTACTTC,CASSLNRGGTYEQYF
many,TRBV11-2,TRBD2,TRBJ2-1,TGTGCCAGCAGCTTGACTCTACTAGCGGGGGTGTACAATGAGCAGTTCTTC,CASSLTLLAGVYNEQFF
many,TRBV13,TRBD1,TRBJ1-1,TGTGCCAGCAGCCCCTCAGGGGGCGGTTCGAACACTGAAGCTTTCTTT,CASSPSGGGSNTEAFF
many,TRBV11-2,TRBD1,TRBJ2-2,TGTGCCACAAGGGGGCAGACCGGGGAGCTGTTTTTT,CATRGQTGELFF
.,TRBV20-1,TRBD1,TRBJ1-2,TGCAGTGCTAGAGACCGGGACAGAGGCCATGGCTACACCTTC,CSARDRDRGHGYTF
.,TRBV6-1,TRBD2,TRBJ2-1,TGTGCCAGGAGTGAAGCGGGGGGTTCCTACAATGAGCAGTTCTTC,CARSEAGGSYNEQFF
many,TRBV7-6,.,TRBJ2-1,TGTGCCAGCAGCTTAGTGGTAAAACGGGAATTGAGCTCCTACAATGAGCAGTTCTTC,CASSLVVKRELSSYNEQFF
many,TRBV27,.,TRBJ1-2,TGTGCCAGCAGTTTTGACCGGGGGCAAGGCTACACCTTC,CASSFDRGQGYTF
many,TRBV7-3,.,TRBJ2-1,TGTGCCAGCAGCTCCCCGGGGCAGGGTAACAATGAGCAGTTCTTC,CASSSPGQGNNEQFF
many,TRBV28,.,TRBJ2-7,TGTGCCAGCAGCTTAAGTCCCTACGAGCAGTACTTC,CASSLSPYEQYF
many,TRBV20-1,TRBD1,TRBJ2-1,TGCAGTGCCCGACAGGGCTACAATGAGCAGTTCTTC,CSARQGYNEQFF
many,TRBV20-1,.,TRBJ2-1,TGCAGTGCTAGCAGTGTGGTGGATGGGATGCGGGAGCAGTTCTTC,CSASSVVDGMREQFF
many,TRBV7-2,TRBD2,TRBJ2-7,TGTGCCAGCAGCAATACCGGGAGGCCCCGCTACGAGCAGTACTTC,CASSNTGRPRYEQYF
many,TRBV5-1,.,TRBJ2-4,TGCGCCAGCAGCGCTGACACCACCAAAAACATTCAGTACTTC,CASSADTTKNIQYF
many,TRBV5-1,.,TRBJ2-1,TGCGCCAGCAGCTTGGCCGGTTCAGCTAGCGCGTTCTTC,CASSLAGSASAFF
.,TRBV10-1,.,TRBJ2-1,TGCGCCAGCAGTGAGGGGGTCCAGGGGGGGCATGAGCAGTTCTTC,CASSEGVQGGHEQFF
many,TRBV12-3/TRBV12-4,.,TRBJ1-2,TGTGCCAGCAGTTATAACTATGGCTACACCTTC,CASSYNYGYTF
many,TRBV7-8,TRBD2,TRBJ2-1,TGTGCCAGCAGCTTTATTGGACTAGCGGAAAACAATGAGCAGTTCTTC,CASSFIGLAENNEQFF
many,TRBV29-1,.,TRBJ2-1,TGCAGCGTTGATACCCAGGGGCTTCCCTACAATGAGCAGTTCTTC,CSVDTQGLPYNEQFF
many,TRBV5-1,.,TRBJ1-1,TGCGCCAGCAGCGCGGGAGAGGGGGGCGGTGGCACTGAAGCTTTCTTT,CASSAGEGGGGTEAFF
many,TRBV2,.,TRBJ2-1,TGTGCCAGCGGGGACCCCTACAATGAGCAGTTCTTC,CASGDPYNEQFF
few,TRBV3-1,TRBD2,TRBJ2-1,TGTGCCAGCAGCCAAGTGCTTCGGGGGGGGGGCGAGCAGTTCTTC,CASSQVLRGGGEQFF
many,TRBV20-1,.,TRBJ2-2,TGCAGTGCTAGAGAGAACACCGGGGAGCTGTTTTTT,CSARENTGELFF
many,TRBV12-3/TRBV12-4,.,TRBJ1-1,TGTGCCAGCCGGTTACACGAAGGAGCAGGGCTAGCTTTCTTT,CASRLHEGAGLAFF
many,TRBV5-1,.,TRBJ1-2,TGCGCCAGCAGCTTAGTGTTTATGGGGGCCGGCTACACCTTC,CASSLVFMGAGYTF
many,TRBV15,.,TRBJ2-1,TGTGCCACCAGCAGAGAAAATGGAGAGCAGTTCTTC,CATSRENGEQFF
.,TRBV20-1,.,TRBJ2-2,TGCAGTGCTAGAGATAGTCAGCCGAACACCGGGGAGCTGTTTTTT,CSARDSQPNTGELFF
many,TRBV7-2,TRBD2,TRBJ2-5,TGTGCCAGCAGAAGGACTAGCGGGAGAATGGAGACCCAGTACTTC,CASRRTSGRMETQYF
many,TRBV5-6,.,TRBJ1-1,TGTGCCAGCAGCTTCGGAAGACTGAACACTGAAGCTTTCTTT,CASSFGRLNTEAFF
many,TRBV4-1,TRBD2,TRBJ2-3,TGCGCCAGCAGCCAAGATATAGCGGGAGGGTCGGATACGCAGTATTTT,CASSQDIAGGSDTQYF
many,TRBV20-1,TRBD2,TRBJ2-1,TGCAGTGCTGCGAGGACTAGCGGGGGCAATGAGCAGTTCTTC,CSAARTSGGNEQFF
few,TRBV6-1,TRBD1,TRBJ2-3,TGTGCCAGCAGCCCCGGGACAGGGGCGGGAGCAGATACGCAGTATTTT,CASSPGTGAGADTQYF
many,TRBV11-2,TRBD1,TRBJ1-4,TGTGCCAGCAGCTTAGGACAGGGGGGCACTAATGAAAAACTGTTTTTT,CASSLGQGGTNEKLFF
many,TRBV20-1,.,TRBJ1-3,TGCAGTGCTCCCCTGGTGGGAGGCTCTGGAAACACCATATATTTT,CSAPLVGGSGNTIYF
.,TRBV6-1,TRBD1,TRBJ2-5,TGTGCCAGCAGAACTGGGACAGGAATATTGGAGACCCAGTACTTC,CASRTGTGILETQYF
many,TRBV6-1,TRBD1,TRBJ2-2,TGTGCCAGCTTTCAGGGGGCCCCTAACACCGGGGAGCTGTTTTTT,CASFQGAPNTGELFF
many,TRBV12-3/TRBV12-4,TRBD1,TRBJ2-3,TGTGCCAGCAGTTCGATCCCCGACAGGGTCCCAGATACGCAGTATTTT,CASSSIPDRVPDTQYF
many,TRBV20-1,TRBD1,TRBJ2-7,TGCAGTGCTAGAGTTCCTGGGACAGGGGGATACGAGCAGTACTTC,CSARVPGTGGYEQYF
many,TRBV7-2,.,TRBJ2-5,TGTGCCAGCAGCTTATTATGGGGGAGAGAGACCCAGTACTTC,CASSLLWGRETQYF
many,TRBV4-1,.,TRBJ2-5,TGCGCCAGCAGCCGCGGGGTCCAAGAGACCCAGTACTTC,CASSRGVQETQYF
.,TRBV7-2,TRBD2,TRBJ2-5,TGTGCCAGCAGCTTTACGGCGGGGGGAATAGACACCCAGTACTTC,CASSFTAGGIDTQYF
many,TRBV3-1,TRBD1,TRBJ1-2,TGTGCCAGCAGCCAAGATTGGGAGACAGGGGGGCCCTGGGGCTACACCTTC,CASSQDWETGGPWGYTF
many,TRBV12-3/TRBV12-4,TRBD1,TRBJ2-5,TGTGCCAGCCGGGGACAGCTTCAAGAGACCCAGTACTTC,CASRGQLQETQYF
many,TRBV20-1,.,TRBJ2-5,TGCAGTGCTAGAAAGGCCCAAGACCAAGAGACCCAGTACTTC,CSARKAQDQETQYF
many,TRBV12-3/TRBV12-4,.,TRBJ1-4,TGTGCCAGCAGTTACAGGGTTGGAAAACTGTTTTTT,CASSYRVGKLFF
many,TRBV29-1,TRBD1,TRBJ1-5,TGCAGCGTTGCGGAGGGGGCGAGCAATCAGCCCCAGCATTTT,CSVAEGASNQPQHF
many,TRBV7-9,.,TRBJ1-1,TGTGCCAGCAGAGTAGGGGGGGGCACTGAAGCTTTCTTT,CASRVGGGTEAFF